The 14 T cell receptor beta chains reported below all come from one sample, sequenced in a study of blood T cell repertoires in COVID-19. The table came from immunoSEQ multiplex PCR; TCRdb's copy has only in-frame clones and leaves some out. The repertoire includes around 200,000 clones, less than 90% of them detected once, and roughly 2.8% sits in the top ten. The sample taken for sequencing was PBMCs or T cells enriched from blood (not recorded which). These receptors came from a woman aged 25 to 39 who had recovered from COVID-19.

The CDR3 reads CASRAIPGQGAMNTEAFF. DNA of the CDR3: TGTGCCAGCAGAGCGATACCGGGACAGGGCGCGATGAACACTGAAGCTTTCTTT. The chain recombines TRBV2 with TRBJ1-1, with 9 nucleotides matching TRBD1. CDR1 and CDR2 (germline): SNHLY, FYNNEI. The J segment lost 0 bases and the V segment lost 6 bases, leaving 14 bases of the junction unmatched. The CDR3 loop spans 18 amino acids. Variable domain in full (rest from reference TRBV2 and TRBJ1-1): EPEVTQTPSHQVTQMGQEVILRCVPISNHLYFYWYRQILGQKVEFLVSFYNNEISEKSEIFDDQFSVERPDGSNFTLKIRSTKLEDSAMYFCASRAIPGQGAMNTEAFFGQGTRLTVV.

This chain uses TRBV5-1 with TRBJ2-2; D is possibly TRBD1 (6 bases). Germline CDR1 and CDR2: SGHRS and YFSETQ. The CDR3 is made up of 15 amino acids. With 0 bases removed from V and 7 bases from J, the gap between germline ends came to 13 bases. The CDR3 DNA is TGCGCCAGCAGCTTGGGGCCAGGGGTGGACGGGGAGCTGTTTTTT. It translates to CASSLGPGVDGELFF.

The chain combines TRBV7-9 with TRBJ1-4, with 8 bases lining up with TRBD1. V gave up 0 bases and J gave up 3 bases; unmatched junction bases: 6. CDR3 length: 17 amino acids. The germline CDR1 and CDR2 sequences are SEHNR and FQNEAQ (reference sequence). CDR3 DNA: TGTGCCAGCAGCTTAGCGCTTGACAGGGGTGCTAATGAAAAACTGTTTTTT. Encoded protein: CASSLALDRGANEKLFF.

CDR3 DNA: TGTGCCAGCAGTTCAGGTTTGGTCGCCAAAAACATTCAGTACTTC. Protein sequence: CASSSGLVAKNIQYF. This sequence joins TRBV7-9 and TRBJ2-4; D remains unclear. V lost 6 bases and J 1 base, leaving 13 bases between the germline ends. Germline assignment: CDR1 SEHNR and CDR2 FQNEAQ (reference sequence). The CDR3 runs to 15 residues.

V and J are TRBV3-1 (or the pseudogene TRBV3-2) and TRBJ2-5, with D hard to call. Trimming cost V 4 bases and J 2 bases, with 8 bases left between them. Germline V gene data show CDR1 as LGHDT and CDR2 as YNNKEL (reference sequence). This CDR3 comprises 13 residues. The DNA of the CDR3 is TGTGCCAGCAGCCCAAATCAACAAGAGACCCAGTACTTC. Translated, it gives CASSPNQQETQYF.

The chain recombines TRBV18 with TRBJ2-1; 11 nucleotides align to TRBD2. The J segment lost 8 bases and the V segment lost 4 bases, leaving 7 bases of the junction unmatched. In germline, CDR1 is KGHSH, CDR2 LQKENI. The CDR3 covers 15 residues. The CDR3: CASSLTSGGPDEQFF. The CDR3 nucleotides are TGTGCCAGCTCACTTACTAGCGGGGGACCGGATGAGCAGTTCTTC.

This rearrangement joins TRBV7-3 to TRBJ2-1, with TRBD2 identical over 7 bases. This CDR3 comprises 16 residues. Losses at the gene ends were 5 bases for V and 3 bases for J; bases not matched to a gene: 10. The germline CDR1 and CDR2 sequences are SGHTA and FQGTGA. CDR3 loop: CASSPGPSGDYNEQFF. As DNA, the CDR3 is TGTGCCAGCAGCCCAGGTCCAAGCGGGGACTACAATGAGCAGTTCTTC. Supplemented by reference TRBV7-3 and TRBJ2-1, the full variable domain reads GAGVSQTPSNKVTEKGKYVELRCDPISGHTALYWYRQSLGQGPEFLIYFQGTGAADDSGLPNDRFFAVRPEGSVSTLKIQRTERGDSAVYLCASSPGPSGDYNEQFFGPGTRLTVL.

CDR3 DNA sequence: TGTGCCAGCAGCTTTGGGGGACAAATCTCTGGAAACACCATATATTTT. Protein sequence: CASSFGGQISGNTIYF. The J gene is TRBJ1-3, the V gene TRBV7-2, with a tentative D call TRBD1 (6 bases). The V end was cut by 3 bases, the J end by 0 bases, with 12 bases between. Germline CDR1 and CDR2: SGHTA and FQGNSA. CDR3 size: 16 residues.

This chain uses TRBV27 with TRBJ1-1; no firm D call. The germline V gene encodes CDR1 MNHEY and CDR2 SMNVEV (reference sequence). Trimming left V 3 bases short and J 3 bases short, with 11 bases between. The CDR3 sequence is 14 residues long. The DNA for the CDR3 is TGTGCCAGCAGTTTCAGCCAGGCGTACACTGAAGCTTTCTTT. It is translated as CASSFSQAYTEAFF.

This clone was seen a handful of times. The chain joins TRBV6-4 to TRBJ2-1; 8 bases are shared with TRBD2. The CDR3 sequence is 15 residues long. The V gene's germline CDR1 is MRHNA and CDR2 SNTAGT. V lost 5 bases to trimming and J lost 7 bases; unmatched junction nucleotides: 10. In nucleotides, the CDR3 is TGTGCCAGCAGTAACGGGGGGGCGGAATCTAATGAGCAGTTCTTC. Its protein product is CASSNGGAESNEQFF.

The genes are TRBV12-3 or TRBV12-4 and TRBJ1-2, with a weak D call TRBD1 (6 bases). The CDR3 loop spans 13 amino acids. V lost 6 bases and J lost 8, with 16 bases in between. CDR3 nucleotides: TGTGCCAGCAGCCTAAACAGGGTGTGGGGCTACACCTTC. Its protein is CASSLNRVWGYTF.

CDR3 bases: TGTGCCAGCAGCCCTCAGGGAAAGGGCTACACCTTC. This translates into CASSPQGKGYTF. V is TRBV7-9 and J is TRBJ1-2; a weak D match, TRBD1 (5 bases). CDR3 length: 12 amino acids. Germline CDR1 is SEHNR and CDR2 is FQNEAQ (reference sequence). The ends were cut back, 5 bases at V and 8 bases at J, with 12 bases in the middle.

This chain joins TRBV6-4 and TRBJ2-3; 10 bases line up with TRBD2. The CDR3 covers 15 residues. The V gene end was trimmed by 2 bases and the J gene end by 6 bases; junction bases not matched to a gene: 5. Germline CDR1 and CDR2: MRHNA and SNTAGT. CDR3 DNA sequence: TGTGCCAGCAGTGACCAAAGCGGGGGGGCCGATACGCAGTATTTT. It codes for CASSDQSGGADTQYF.

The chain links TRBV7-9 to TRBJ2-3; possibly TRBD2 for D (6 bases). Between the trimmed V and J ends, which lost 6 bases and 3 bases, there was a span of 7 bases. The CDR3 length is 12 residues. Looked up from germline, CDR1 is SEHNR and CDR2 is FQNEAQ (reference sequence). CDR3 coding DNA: TGTGCCAGCAGTCTAGCGACAGATACGCAGTATTTT. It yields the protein CASSLATDTQYF.